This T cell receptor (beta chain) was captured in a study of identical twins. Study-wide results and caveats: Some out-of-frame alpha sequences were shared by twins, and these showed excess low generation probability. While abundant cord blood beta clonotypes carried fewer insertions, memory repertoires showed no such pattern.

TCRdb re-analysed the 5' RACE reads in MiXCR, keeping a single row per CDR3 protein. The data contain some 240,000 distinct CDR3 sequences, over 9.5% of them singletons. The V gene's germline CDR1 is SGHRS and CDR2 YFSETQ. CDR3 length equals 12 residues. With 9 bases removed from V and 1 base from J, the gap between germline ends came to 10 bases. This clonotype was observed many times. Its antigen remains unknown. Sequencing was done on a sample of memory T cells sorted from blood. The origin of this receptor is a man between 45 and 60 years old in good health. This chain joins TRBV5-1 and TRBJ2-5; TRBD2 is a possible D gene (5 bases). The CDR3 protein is CATRGLQETQYF. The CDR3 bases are TGCGCCACCCGGGGTCTCCAAGAGACCCAGTACTTC. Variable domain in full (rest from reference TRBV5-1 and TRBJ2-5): KAGVTQTPRYLIKTRGQQVTLSCSPISGHRSVSWYQQTPGQGLQFLFEYFSETQRNKGNFPGRFSGRQFSNSRSEMNVSTLELGDSALYLCATRGLQETQYFGPGTRLLVL.